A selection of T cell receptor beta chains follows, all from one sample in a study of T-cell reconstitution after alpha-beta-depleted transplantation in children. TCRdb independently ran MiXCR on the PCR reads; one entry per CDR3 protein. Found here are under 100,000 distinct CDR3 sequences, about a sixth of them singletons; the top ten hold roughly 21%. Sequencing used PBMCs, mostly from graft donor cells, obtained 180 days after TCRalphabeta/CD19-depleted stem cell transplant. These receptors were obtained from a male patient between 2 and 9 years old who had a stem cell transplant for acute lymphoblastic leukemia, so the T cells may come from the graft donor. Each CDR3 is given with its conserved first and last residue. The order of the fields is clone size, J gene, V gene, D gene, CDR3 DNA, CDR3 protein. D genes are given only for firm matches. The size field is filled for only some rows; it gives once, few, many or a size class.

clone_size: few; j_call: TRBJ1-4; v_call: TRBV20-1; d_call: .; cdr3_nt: TGCAGTGCTAGAGATCAAAGGGCCACTAATGAAAAACTGTTTTTT; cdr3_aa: CSARDQRATNEKLFF
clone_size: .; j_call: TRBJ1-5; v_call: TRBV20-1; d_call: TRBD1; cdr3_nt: TGCAGTGCGAGACAGGGGGCGAGCAATCAGCCCCAGCATTTT; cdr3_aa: CSARQGASNQPQHF
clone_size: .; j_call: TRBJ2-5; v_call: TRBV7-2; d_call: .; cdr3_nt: TGTGCCAGCAGCTTAGATACGGCGGGGTTAGAGACCCAGTACTTC; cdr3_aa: CASSLDTAGLETQYF
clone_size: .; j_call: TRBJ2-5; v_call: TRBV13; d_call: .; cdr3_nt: TGTGCCAGCAGCCATCAGGTGGCCCGGTCGCAAGAGACCCAGTACTTC; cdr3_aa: CASSHQVARSQETQYF
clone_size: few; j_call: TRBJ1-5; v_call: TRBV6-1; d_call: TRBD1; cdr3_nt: TGTGCCAGCAGGGCACAGGGGGCCCTTGATCAGCCCCAGCATTTT; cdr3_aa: CASRAQGALDQPQHF
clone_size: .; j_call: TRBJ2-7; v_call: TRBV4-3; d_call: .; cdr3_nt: TGCGCCAGCAGTCAAGGCCTCCAGGGGGGAGTCTACGAGCAGTACTTC; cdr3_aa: CASSQGLQGGVYEQYF
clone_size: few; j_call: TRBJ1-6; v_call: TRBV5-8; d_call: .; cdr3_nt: TGTGCCAGCAGCTTGGGGCTTTGGCAGGGGTTCAATTCACCCCTCCACTTT; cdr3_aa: CASSLGLWQGFNSPLHF
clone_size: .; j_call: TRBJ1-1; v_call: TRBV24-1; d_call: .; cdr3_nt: TGTGCCACCAGTGTCCGAGGTCCCGGCACTGAAGCTTTCTTT; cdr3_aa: CATSVRGPGTEAFF
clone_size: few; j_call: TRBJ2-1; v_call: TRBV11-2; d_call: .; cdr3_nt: TGTGCCAGCAGCTTAGTCAAGGGGGGGGGTAACAATGAGCAGTTCTTC; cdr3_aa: CASSLVKGGGNNEQFF
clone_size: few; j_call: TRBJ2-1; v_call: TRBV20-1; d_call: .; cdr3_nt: TGCAGTGCCGGGTGGCCGGGACACTTCTACAATGAGCAGTTCTTC; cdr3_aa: CSAGWPGHFYNEQFF
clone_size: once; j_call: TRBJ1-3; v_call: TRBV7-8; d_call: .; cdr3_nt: TGTGCCAGCAGCTTGGGAGACAGCGGAAACACCATATATTTT; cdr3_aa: CASSLGDSGNTIYF
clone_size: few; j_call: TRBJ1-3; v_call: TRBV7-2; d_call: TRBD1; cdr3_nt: TGTGCCAGCAGCTTACGTAGGGACAGGGGTGACACCATATATTTT; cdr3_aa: CASSLRRDRGDTIYF
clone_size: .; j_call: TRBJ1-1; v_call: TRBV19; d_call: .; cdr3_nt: TGTGCCAGTAGCCCCCTATCGGGAGCCAACACTGAAGCTTTCTTT; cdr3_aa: CASSPLSGANTEAFF
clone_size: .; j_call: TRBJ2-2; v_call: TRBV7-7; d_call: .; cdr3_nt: TGTGCCAGCAGTCTAACGCCGGGGGATGACGGGGAGCTGTTTTTT; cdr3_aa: CASSLTPGDDGELFF
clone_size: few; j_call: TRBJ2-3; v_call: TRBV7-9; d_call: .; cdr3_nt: TGTGCCAGCAGCTTAGCGGCGCGGGGATCTAGCACAGATACGCAGTATTTT; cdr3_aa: CASSLAARGSSTDTQYF
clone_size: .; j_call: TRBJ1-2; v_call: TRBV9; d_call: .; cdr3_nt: TGTGCCAGCAGCCCAGGTCCAGCTAACTATGGCTACACCTTC; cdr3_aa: CASSPGPANYGYTF
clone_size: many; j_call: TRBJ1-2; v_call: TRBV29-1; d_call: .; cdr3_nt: TGCAGCGTTGAAGGGAAGGGAGGCTACACCTTC; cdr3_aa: CSVEGKGGYTF
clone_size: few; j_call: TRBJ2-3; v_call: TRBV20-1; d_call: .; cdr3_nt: TGCAGTGCTATCCGACTTCCTAGCACAGATACGCAGTATTTT; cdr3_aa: CSAIRLPSTDTQYF
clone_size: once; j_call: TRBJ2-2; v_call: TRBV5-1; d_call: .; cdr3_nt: TGCGCCAGGCGCTTGGGCAGAAACACCGGGGAGCTGTATTTT; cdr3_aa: CARRLGRNTGELYF
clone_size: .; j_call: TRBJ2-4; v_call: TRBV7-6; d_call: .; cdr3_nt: TGTGCCAGCAGCCGGGCCGGGGGCATTCAGTACTTC; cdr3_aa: CASSRAGGIQYF
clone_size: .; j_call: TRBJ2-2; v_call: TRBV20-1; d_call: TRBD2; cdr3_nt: TGCAGTGCTATCAGCGGGGGGGCCGTCGGGGAGCTGTTTTTT; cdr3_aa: CSAISGGAVGELFF
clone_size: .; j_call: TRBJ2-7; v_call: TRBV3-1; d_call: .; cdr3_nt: TGTGCCAGCAGCCACCCGAAGGCGTCTGGCTCCTACGAGCAGTACTTC; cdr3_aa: CASSHPKASGSYEQYF
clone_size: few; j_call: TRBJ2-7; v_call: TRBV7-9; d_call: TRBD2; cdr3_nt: TGTGCCAGCAGCTCGGGACTAGCGGGGGTCAGCTCCTACGAGCAGTACTTC; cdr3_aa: CASSSGLAGVSSYEQYF
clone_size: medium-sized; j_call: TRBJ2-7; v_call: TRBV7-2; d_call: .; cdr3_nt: TGTGCCAGCAGCTCCTTTACCTACGAGCAGTACTTC; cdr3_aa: CASSSFTYEQYF
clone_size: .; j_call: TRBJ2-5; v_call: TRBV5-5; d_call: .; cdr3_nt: TGTGCCAGCAGCTGGGGGGACAGCCAAGAGACCCAGTACTTC; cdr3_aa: CASSWGDSQETQYF
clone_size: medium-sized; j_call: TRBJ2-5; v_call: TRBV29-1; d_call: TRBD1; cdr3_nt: TGCAGCGTTGAAGGACAGGGAGTTGGAGAGACCCAGTACTTC; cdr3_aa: CSVEGQGVGETQYF
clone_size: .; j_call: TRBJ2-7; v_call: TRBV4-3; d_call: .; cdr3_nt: TGCGCCAGCGGAGTGGGCCACGGGGCCTCCTACGAGCAGTACTTC; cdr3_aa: CASGVGHGASYEQYF
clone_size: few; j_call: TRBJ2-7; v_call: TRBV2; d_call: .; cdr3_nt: TGTGCCAGCAGTGAATACGGTGGGCAGAGGTATATCTCCTACGAGCAGTACTTC; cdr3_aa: CASSEYGGQRYISYEQYF
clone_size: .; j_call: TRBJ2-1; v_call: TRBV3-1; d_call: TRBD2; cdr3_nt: TGTGCCAGCAGCCAAGCTATCCCACTAGCGGGGGGGAGGAATGAGCAGTTCTTC; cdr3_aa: CASSQAIPLAGGRNEQFF
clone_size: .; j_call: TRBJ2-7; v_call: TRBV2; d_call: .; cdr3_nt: TGTGCCAGCAGTGTTAACAGGGAAGAGCAGTACTTC; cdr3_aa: CASSVNREEQYF
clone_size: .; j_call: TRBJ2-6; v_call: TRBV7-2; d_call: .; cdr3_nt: TGTGCCAGCAGCCGCCGTCGGCTCTCTGGGGCCAACGTCCTGACTTTC; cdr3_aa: CASSRRRLSGANVLTF
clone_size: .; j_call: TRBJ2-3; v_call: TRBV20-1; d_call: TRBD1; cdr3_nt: TGCAGTGCTGGGACAGGGAGCGGGGTTGGTGATACGCAGTATTTT; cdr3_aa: CSAGTGSGVGDTQYF
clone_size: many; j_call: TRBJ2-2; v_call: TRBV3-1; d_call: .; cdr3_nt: TGTGCCACCCGCGGGACAGCCAACACCGGGGAGCTGTTTTTT; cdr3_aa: CATRGTANTGELFF
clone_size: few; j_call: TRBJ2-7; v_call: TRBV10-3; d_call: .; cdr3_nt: TGTGCCATCAGTCCCTCCTACGAGCAGTACTTC; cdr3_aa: CAISPSYEQYF
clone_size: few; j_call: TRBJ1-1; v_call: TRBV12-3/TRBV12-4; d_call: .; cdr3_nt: TGTGCCAGCAGTTTTATGCGGACAGAAGCTTTCTTT; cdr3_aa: CASSFMRTEAFF
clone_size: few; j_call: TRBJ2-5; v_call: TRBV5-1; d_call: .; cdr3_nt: TGCGCCAGCAGTTTATCGGAGGTGGAGACCCAGTACTTC; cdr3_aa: CASSLSEVETQYF
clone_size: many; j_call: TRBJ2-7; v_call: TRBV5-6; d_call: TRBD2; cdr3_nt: TGTGCCAGCAGCTGGGGGGGACTGGAGCAGTACTTC; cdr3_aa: CASSWGGLEQYF
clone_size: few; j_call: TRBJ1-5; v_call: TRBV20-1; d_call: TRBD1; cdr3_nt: TGCAGTGCCGTGACAGGGTCGGTCGGCAATCAGCCCCAGCATTTT; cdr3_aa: CSAVTGSVGNQPQHF
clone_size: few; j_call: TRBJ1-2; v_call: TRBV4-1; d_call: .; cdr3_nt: TGCGCCAGCAGCCAGCCCACGAAGGGTCCCTATGGCTACACCTTC; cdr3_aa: CASSQPTKGPYGYTF
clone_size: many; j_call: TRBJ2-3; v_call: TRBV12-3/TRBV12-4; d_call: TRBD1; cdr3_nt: TGTGCCAGCAGTTTCCCGGGACAGGGAACAGATACGCAGTATTTT; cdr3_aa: CASSFPGQGTDTQYF
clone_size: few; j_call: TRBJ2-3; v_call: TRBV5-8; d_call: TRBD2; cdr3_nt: TGTGCCAGCAGCTACCGGGGAGCGGGGGGCAAGTATTTT; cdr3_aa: CASSYRGAGGKYF
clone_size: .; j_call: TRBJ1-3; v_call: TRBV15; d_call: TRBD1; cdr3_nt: TGTGCCACCAGCGACGGGACAGCCTCTGGAAACACCATATATTTT; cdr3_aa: CATSDGTASGNTIYF
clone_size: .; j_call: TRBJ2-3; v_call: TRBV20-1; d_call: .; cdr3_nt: TGCAGTGCTAGCCTGAGCACAGATACGCAGTATTTT; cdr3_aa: CSASLSTDTQYF
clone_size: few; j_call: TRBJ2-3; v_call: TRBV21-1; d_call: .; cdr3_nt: TGTGCCAGCAGCAAATCCGGAGGAGAGGCAGATACGCAGTATTTT; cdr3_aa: CASSKSGGEADTQYF
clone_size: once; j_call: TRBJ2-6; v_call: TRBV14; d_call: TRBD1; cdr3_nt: TGTGCCAGCAGCCACCGAAACAGGGGGCGATTCTCTGGGGCCAACGTCCTGACTTTC; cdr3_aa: CASSHRNRGRFSGANVLTF
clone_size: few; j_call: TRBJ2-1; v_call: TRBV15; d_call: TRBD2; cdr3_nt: TGTGCCACCAGCAGAGGGATAGCGGGGGGGCCATCATCCTACAATGAGCAGTTCTTC; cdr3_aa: CATSRGIAGGPSSYNEQFF
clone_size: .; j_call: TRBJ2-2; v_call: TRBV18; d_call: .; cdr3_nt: TGTGCCAGTTCTAGTCGACAGAGGTACTCCGGGGAGCTGTTTTTT; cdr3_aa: CASSSRQRYSGELFF